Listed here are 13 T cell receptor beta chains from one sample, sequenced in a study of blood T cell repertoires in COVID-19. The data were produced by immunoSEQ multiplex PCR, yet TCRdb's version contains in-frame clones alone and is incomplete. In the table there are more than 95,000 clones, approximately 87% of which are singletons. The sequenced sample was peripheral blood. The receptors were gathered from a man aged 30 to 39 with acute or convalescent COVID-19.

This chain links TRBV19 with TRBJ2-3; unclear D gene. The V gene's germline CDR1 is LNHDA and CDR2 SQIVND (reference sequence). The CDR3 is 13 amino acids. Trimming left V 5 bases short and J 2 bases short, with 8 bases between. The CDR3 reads CASSDRNTDTQYF. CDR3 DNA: TGTGCCAGTAGTGATAGAAACACAGATACGCAGTATTTT.

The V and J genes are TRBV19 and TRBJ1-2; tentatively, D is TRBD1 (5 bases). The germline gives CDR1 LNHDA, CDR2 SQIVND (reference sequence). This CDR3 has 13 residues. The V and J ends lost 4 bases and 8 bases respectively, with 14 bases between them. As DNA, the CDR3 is TGTGCCAGTAGTACTCGGACGGAGGGGGGCTACACCTTC. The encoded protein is CASSTRTEGGYTF.

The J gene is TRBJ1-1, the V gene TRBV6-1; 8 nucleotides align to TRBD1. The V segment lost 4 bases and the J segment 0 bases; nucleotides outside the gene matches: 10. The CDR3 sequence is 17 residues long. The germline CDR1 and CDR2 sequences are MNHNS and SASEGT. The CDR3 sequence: CASSGQGAVGMNTEAFF. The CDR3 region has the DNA TGTGCCAGCAGTGGGCAGGGGGCTGTGGGGATGAACACTGAAGCTTTCTTT.

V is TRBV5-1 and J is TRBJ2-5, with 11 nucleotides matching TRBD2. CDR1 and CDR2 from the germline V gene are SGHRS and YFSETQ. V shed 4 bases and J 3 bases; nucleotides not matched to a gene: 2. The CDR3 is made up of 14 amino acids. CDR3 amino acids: CASSKLAGEETQYF. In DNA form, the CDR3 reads TGCGCCAGCAGCAAACTAGCGGGAGAAGAGACCCAGTACTTC.

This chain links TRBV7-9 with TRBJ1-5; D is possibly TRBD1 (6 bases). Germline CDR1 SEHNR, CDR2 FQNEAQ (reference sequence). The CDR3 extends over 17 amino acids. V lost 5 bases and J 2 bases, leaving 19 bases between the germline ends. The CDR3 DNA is TGTGCCAGCAGCCTGACGCCAGGGGTGGGTGGCAATCAGCCCCAGCATTTT. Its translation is CASSLTPGVGGNQPQHF.

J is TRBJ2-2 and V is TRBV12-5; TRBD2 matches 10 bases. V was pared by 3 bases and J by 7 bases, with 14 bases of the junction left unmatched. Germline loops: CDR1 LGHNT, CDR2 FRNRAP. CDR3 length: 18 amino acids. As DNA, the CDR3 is TGTGCTAGTGGTTTCCAACAGGGGAGCGGGAGGGCCTTCGGGGAGCTGTTTTTT. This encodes CASGFQQGSGRAFGELFF.

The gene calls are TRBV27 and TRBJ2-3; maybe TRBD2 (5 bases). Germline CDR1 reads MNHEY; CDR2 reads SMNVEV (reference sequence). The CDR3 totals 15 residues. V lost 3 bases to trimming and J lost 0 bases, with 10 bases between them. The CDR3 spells CASSLASSSTDTQYF. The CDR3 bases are TGTGCCAGCAGTTTGGCTAGCTCGAGCACAGATACGCAGTATTTT.

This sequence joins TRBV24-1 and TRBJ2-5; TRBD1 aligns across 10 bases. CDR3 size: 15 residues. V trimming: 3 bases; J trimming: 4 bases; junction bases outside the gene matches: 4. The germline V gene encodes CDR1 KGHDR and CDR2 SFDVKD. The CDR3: CATSDVTGGRETQYF. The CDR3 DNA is TGTGCCACCAGTGATGTGACAGGGGGCAGAGAGACCCAGTACTTC.

The CDR3 here is CASRLAPRETQYF. The CDR3 DNA follows: TGTGCCAGCAGACTAGCTCCCAGGGAGACCCAGTACTTC. This rearrangement joins TRBV7-8 to TRBJ2-5, with a possible D match to TRBD2 (6 bases). In germline, CDR1 is SGHVS, CDR2 FQNEAQ. The V end was cut by 6 bases, the J end by 5 bases, with 13 bases between. The CDR3 has 13 residues.

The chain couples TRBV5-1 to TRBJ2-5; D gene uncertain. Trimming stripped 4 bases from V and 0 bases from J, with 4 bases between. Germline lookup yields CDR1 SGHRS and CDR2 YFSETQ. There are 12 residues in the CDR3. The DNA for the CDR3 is TGCGCCAGCAGCCAGAACCAAGAGACCCAGTACTTC. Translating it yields CASSQNQETQYF.

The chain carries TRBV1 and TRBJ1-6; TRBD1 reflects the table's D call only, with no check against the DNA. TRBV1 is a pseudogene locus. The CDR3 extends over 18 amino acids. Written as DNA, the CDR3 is TGCACCAGCAGAAGCCGGGACAGGGTGAGCTCCTATAATTCACCCCTCCACTTT. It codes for CTSRSRDRVSSYNSPLHF.

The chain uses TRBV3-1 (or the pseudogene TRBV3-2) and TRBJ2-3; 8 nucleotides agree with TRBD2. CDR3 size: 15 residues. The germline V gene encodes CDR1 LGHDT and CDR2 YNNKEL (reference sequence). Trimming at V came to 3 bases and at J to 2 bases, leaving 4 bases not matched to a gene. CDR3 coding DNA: TGTGCCAGCAGCCATGTAGCGGGAATCACAGATACGCAGTATTTT. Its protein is CASSHVAGITDTQYF.

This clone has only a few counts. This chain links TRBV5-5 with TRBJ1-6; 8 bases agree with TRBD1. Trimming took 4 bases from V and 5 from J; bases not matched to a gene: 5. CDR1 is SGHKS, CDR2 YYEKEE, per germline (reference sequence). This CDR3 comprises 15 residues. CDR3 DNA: TGTGCCAGCAGCCAGTACAGGGGGAATAATTCACCCCTCCACTTT. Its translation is CASSQYRGNNSPLHF.